These T cell receptor beta chains were read from a single sample in a study of blood T cell repertoires in COVID-19. The data were produced by immunoSEQ multiplex PCR, yet TCRdb's version contains in-frame clones alone and is incomplete. The sample contains some 70,000 clones, roughly 87% of which appear only once. Material: peripheral blood. The source is a man between 50 and 59 years old with active COVID-19. Both conserved end residues are part of each CDR3. Fields, in order: V gene, clone size, D gene, J gene, CDR3 protein, CDR3 DNA. D genes are given only for firm matches. Clone size is not always given. Where it is, it says once, few, many or a class for expanded clones.

>TRBV24-1|few|TRBD2|TRBJ2-1
CATSDVGGGRAINNEQFF
TGTGCCACCAGTGACGTGGGGGGCGGGAGGGCCATAAACAATGAGCAGTTCTTC
>TRBV27|.|.|TRBJ1-2
CASSLSRLTSYGYTF
TGTGCCAGCAGTTTATCCCGCCTAACCTCCTATGGCTACACCTTC
>TRBV4-3|.|TRBD2|TRBJ2-3
CASSPRTSGTTDTQYF
TGCGCCAGCAGCCCAAGGACTAGCGGGACCACAGATACGCAGTATTTT
>TRBV19|.|.|TRBJ2-7
CASSPPERSYEQYF
TGTGCCAGCAGTCCGCCGGAGCGATCCTACGAGCAGTACTTC
>TRBV15|.|.|TRBJ1-2
CATSKDSYGYTF
TGTGCCACCAGCAAGGACAGCTATGGCTACACCTTC
>TRBV6-4|.|.|TRBJ2-2
CASSDSTRRPGELFF
TGTGCCAGCAGTGACTCTACTAGGCGCCCCGGGGAGCTGTTTTTT
>TRBV10-2|.|.|TRBJ1-5
CASSGQSYNQPQHF
TGCGCCAGCAGTGGACAGAGCTACAATCAGCCCCAGCATTTT
>TRBV29-1|.|TRBD2|TRBJ2-3
CSAWSGRERGPDTQYF
TGCAGCGCATGGTCCGGGAGGGAGCGGGGCCCAGATACGCAGTATTTT
>TRBV6-5|.|TRBD1|TRBJ1-5
CASRNGQGGTQPQHF
TGTGCCAGCAGGAACGGACAGGGGGGAACTCAGCCCCAGCATTTT
>TRBV10-1|.|.|TRBJ1-4
CASSENRVSATNEKLFF
TGCGCCAGCAGTGAGAACAGGGTATCAGCAACTAATGAAAAACTGTTTTTT
>TRBV9|.|TRBD2|TRBJ2-5
CASSVGLAEETQYF
TGTGCCAGCAGCGTAGGTCTAGCGGAAGAGACCCAGTACTTC
>TRBV21-1|.|.|TRBJ1-6
CASSKGLSADRESPLHF
TGTGCCAGCAGCAAAGGCCTTTCGGCTGACAGGGAATCACCCCTCCACTTT
>TRBV6-5|.|.|TRBJ2-7
CASSHRDTSYEQYF
TGTGCCAGCAGTCACCGGGACACTTCCTACGAGCAGTACTTC
>TRBV29-1|.|TRBD1|TRBJ2-7
CSASPGTGTYEQYF
TGCAGCGCTAGTCCCGGGACAGGGACCTACGAGCAGTACTTC
>TRBV30|few|.|TRBJ2-1
CAWSVWQEGEQFF
TGTGCCTGGAGTGTCTGGCAGGAGGGTGAGCAGTTCTTC
>TRBV7-6|.|.|TRBJ1-3
CASSPGGLTAYSGNTIYF
TGTGCCAGCAGCCCGGGTGGCTTGACAGCCTACTCTGGAAACACCATATATTTT
>TRBV6-1|few|TRBD1|TRBJ1-5
CASSEAPGQGSGNQPQHF
TGTGCCAGCAGTGAAGCACCAGGACAGGGGTCGGGGAATCAGCCCCAGCATTTT
>TRBV9|.|.|TRBJ2-7
CASSVAHSSYEQYF
TGTGCCAGCAGCGTAGCGCACAGCTCCTACGAGCAGTACTTC
>TRBV15|once|TRBD1|TRBJ1-2
CATSRGTGDNYGYTF
TGTGCCACCAGCAGGGGGACAGGGGATAACTATGGCTACACCTTC
>TRBV6-5|.|.|TRBJ1-2
CASNNVQGPVGYTF
TGTGCCAGCAACAACGTCCAGGGGCCCGTTGGCTACACCTTC
>TRBV19|.|.|TRBJ1-1
CASRGMDIQVNTEAFF
TGTGCCAGTAGAGGAATGGACATTCAGGTAAACACTGAAGCTTTCTTT
>TRBV18|.|.|TRBJ2-2
CASSPRRGTNTGELFF
TGTGCCAGCTCACCTCGGAGGGGAACGAACACCGGGGAGCTGTTTTTT
>TRBV6-5|.|.|TRBJ2-7
CASSHDGARNEQYF
TGTGCCAGCAGCCACGATGGGGCTCGTAACGAGCAGTACTTC
>TRBV7-3|.|.|TRBJ1-2
CASSLITLLRGGSFSSTNYGYTF
TGTGCCAGCAGCTTAATCACCCTACTTCGGGGGGGTTCCTTCTCGTCTACTAACTATGGCTACACCTTC
>TRBV28|.|TRBD2|TRBJ2-1
CASLSGGNNEQFF
TGTGCCAGCCTTAGCGGGGGGAACAATGAGCAGTTCTTC
>TRBV30|.|TRBD1|TRBJ2-7
CAWRREDRPPYEQYF
TGTGCCTGGAGACGTGAGGACAGGCCACCCTACGAGCAGTACTTC
>TRBV7-8|.|TRBD1|TRBJ2-1
CASGQTGVSYNEQFF
TGTGCCAGCGGACAAACAGGGGTCTCCTACAATGAGCAGTTCTTC
>TRBV28|.|.|TRBJ1-5
CASSPNTGNKPQHF
TGTGCCAGCAGTCCGAATACAGGGAATAAGCCCCAGCATTTT
>TRBV7-2|.|.|TRBJ2-3
CASSPEGGPDTQYF
TGTGCCAGCAGCCCAGAGGGGGGGCCAGATACGCAGTATTTT
>TRBV12-3/TRBV12-4|.|TRBD1|TRBJ2-5
CASSIGTGGGRYF
TGTGCCAGCAGTATCGGGACAGGGGGTGGTCGGTACTTC
>TRBV4-3|.|.|TRBJ1-1
CASSQDIRKNTEAFF
TGCGCCAGCAGCCAAGATATCAGGAAGAACACTGAAGCTTTCTTT
>TRBV5-1|.|TRBD1|TRBJ2-7
CASSDQPGQGFYEQYF
TGCGCCAGCAGCGACCAACCGGGACAGGGGTTCTACGAGCAGTACTTC
>TRBV9|.|.|TRBJ1-6
CASGQLSGTVNSPLHF
TGTGCCAGCGGACAACTATCAGGGACTGTTAATTCACCCCTCCACTTT
>TRBV5-4|once|TRBD2|TRBJ2-1
CASRPGTSGPSSYNEQFF
TGTGCCAGCAGACCCGGGACTAGCGGGCCGAGCTCCTACAATGAGCAGTTCTTC
>TRBV6-6|.|.|TRBJ1-4
CASRREGSFEKLFF
TGTGCCAGCAGACGGGAGGGGAGTTTTGAAAAACTGTTTTTT
>TRBV2|.|.|TRBJ1-6
CASSEARWSSYNSPLHF
TGTGCCAGCAGTGAAGCGCGATGGAGCTCCTATAATTCACCCCTCCACTTT
>TRBV27|.|TRBD2|TRBJ2-3
CASSLGLRGGAADTQYF
TGTGCCAGCAGTTTAGGATTACGCGGGGGGGCCGCAGATACGCAGTATTTT
>TRBV7-3|once|TRBD1|TRBJ1-1
CASSLTGQGVGEAFF
TGTGCCAGCAGCTTAACGGGACAGGGTGTTGGTGAAGCTTTCTTT
>TRBV18|.|.|TRBJ1-1
CASSPDLRVLADEAFF
TGTGCCAGCTCACCCGATTTGAGGGTCCTAGCCGATGAAGCTTTCTTT
>TRBV7-9|few|.|TRBJ1-1
CASSSQPNTEAFF
TGTGCCAGCAGCTCACAGCCTAACACTGAAGCTTTCTTT
>TRBV5-6|few|.|TRBJ1-5
CASSGTGGQPQHF
TGTGCCAGCAGCGGTACAGGTGGGCAGCCCCAGCATTTT
>TRBV3-1/TRBV3-2|.|.|TRBJ1-1
CASSLTPARVNTEAFF
TGTGCCAGCAGCCTTACCCCCGCCAGGGTGAACACTGAAGCTTTCTTT